This T cell receptor (beta chain) was recorded in a study of blood T cell repertoires in COVID-19. Study summary: Material from acute and convalescent COVID-19 was sourced from the United States, Italy and Spain. Sample material is recorded as cDNA or gDNA derived from T cells, B-cell-depleted T cells, or PBMCs.

TCRdb keeps only in-frame clones here, not all; method: immunoSEQ multiplex PCR. The sample yields roughly 100,000 clones, around 90% seen once. The sequenced material came from peripheral blood. This clonotype originated in a man between 50 and 59 years old with active COVID-19.

The CDR3 region is CASSGAGGTDTQYF. The CDR3 DNA follows: TGTGCCAGCAGTGGCGCGGGGGGCACAGATACGCAGTATTTT. V and J are TRBV6-4 and TRBJ2-3; 7 bases map to TRBD2. The length of the CDR3 is 14 residues. CDR1 is MRHNA, CDR2 SNTAGT, per germline. The V segment lost 4 bases and the J segment 1 base; nucleotides outside the gene matches: 2.